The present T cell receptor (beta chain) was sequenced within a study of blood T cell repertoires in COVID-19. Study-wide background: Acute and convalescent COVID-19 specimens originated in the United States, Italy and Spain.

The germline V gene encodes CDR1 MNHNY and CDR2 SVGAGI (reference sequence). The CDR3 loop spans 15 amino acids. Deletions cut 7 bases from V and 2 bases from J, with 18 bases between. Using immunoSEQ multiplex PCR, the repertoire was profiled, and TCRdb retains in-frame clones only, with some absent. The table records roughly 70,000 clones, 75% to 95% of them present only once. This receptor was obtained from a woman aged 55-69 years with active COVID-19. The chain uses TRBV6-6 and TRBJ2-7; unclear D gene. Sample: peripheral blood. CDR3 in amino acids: CASTEAIRAPYEQYF. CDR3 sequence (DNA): TGTGCCAGCACCGAAGCCATAAGAGCTCCCTACGAGCAGTACTTC.